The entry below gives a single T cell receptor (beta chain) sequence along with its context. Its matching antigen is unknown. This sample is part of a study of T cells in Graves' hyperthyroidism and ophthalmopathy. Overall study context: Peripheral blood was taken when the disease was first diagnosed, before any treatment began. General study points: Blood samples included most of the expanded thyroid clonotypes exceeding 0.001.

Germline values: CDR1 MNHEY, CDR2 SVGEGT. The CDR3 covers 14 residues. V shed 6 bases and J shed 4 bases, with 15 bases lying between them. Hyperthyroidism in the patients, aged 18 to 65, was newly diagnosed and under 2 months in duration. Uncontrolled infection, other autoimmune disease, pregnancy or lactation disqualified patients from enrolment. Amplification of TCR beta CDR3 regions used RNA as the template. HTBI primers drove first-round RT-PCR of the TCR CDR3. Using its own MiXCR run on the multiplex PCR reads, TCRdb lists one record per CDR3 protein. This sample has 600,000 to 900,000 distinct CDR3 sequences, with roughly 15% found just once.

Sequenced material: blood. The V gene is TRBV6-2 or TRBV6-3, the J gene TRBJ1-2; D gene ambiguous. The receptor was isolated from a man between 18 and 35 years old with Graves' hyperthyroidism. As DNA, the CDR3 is TGTGCCAGCAGACTGACGTGGTCGGGCTATGGCTACACCTTC. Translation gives CASRLTWSGYGYTF.